Following are 15 T cell receptor beta chains from one sample sequenced in a study of blood T cell repertoires in COVID-19. The method was immunoSEQ multiplex PCR; TCRdb's version includes in-frame clones alone and lacks a portion of them. The data show approximately 260,000 clones, more than 65% seen once. Sequenced input: peripheral blood. Source of these receptors: a woman aged 40 to 50 with active or convalescent COVID-19.

The rearrangement joins TRBV14 to TRBJ1-2, with 11 bases that match TRBD1. The germline CDR1 and CDR2 sequences are SGHDN and FVKESK. The CDR3 loop spans 15 amino acids. The junction had 2 bases not matched to a gene; V was cut back by 1 base and J by 4 bases. The CDR3: CASSQAGTGGYGYTF. The CDR3 region has the DNA TGTGCCAGCAGCCAAGCCGGGACAGGGGGCTATGGCTACACCTTC.

The CDR3 bases are TGCAGCGTTGTTTGGGAGGGTGGGGCCAACGTCCTGACTTTC. It translates to CSVVWEGGANVLTF. V gene TRBV29-1 combines with J gene TRBJ2-6; 7 bases map to TRBD2. V shed 4 bases, J shed 3 bases, and the junction held 3 bases outside the gene matches. CDR3 size: 14 residues. Germline CDR1 SQVTM, CDR2 ANQGSEA.

This clone was counted once. This chain joins TRBV7-3 and TRBJ1-3; 7 bases line up with TRBD1. V trimming: 5 bases; J trimming: 4 bases; junction bases outside the gene matches: 5. CDR3 size: 14 residues. Germline lookup yields CDR1 SGHTA and CDR2 FQGTGA. CDR3: CASSPGGPGNTIYF. The CDR3 bases are TGTGCCAGCAGCCCAGGGGGGCCCGGAAACACCATATATTTT.

The V call is TRBV11-2, the J call TRBJ1-2, with 8 bases fitting TRBD1. With V trimmed by 5 bases and J by 8 bases, 7 bases remained unmatched. CDR1 and CDR2 from the germline V gene are SGHAT and FQNNGV. CDR3 length: 13 residues. CDR3 in DNA: TGTGCCAGCAGCCCGAACAGGGGGGACGGCTACACCTTC. It specifies CASSPNRGDGYTF.

This clone showed up just once. This sequence joins TRBV19 and TRBJ1-2; D ambiguous. Deletions cut 1 base from V and 0 bases from J, with 6 bases between. The CDR3 is 14 amino acids. The germline V gene encodes CDR1 LNHDA and CDR2 SQIVND (reference sequence). CDR3 region: CASSIAGANYGYTF. As DNA, the CDR3 is TGTGCCAGTAGTATAGCCGGTGCTAACTATGGCTACACCTTC.

CDR3 sequence reads: CASSLDSTYEQYV. CDR3 bases: TGTGCCAGCAGCTTAGACTCTACCTACGAGCAGTACGTC. The genes are TRBV11-2 and TRBJ2-7; no clear D gene. Trimming shortened V by 0 bases and J by 2 bases, and 5 bases separated the two germline ends. The CDR3 contains 13 residues. CDR1 and CDR2 (germline): SGHAT, FQNNGV.

V is TRBV6-5 and J is TRBJ1-5; TRBD1 aligns across 8 bases. Looked up from germline, CDR1 is MNHEY and CDR2 is SVGAGI. The CDR3 runs 15 residues. Trimming removed 8 bases from V and 2 bases from J; junction bases left unmatched: 8. The CDR3 loop reads CASGQSTGGNQPQHF. The CDR3 region has the DNA TGTGCCAGCGGACAATCGACAGGGGGCAATCAGCCCCAGCATTTT.

This clone was observed once. The rearrangement joins TRBV10-1 to TRBJ1-3; TRBD1 matches 7 bases. This CDR3 is 14 amino acids long. The junction had 9 bases not matched to a gene; V was cut back by 6 bases and J by 7 bases. Per the germline V gene, CDR1 is WNHNN and CDR2 is SYGVQD (reference sequence). CDR3 amino acids: CASRPGTAKNTIYF. For the CDR3, the DNA is TGCGCCAGCAGACCCGGGACAGCTAAGAACACCATATATTTT.

V usage is TRBV14 and J usage is TRBJ1-4; TRBD1 agrees at 7 bases. V trimming: 5 bases; J trimming: 7 bases; junction bases outside the gene matches: 10. Per the germline V gene, CDR1 is SGHDN and CDR2 is FVKESK. This CDR3 has 15 amino acids. As DNA, the CDR3 is TGTGCCAGCAGCTTGACAGGGATTCGGGGTGAAAAACTGTTTTTT. Amino acids: CASSLTGIRGEKLFF.

The genes are TRBV28 and TRBJ2-1, with 8 bases aligning to TRBD2. The germline CDR1 and CDR2 sequences are MDHEN and SYDVKM. J gave up 8 bases and V 6 bases, and 9 bases lay outside the gene matches. The CDR3 length is 14 residues. CDR3 sequence: CASRAGGGKDEQFF. In nucleotides, the CDR3 is TGTGCCAGCAGGGCCGGCGGGGGGAAGGATGAGCAGTTCTTC.

The chain has TRBV5-1 and TRBJ1-5; maybe TRBD1 (6 bases). Germline V gene lookup returns CDR1 SGHRS and CDR2 YFSETQ. The CDR3 covers 15 residues. Trimming removed 5 bases from V and 0 bases from J, with 12 bases in between. The CDR3, as DNA: TGCGCCAGCAGGGGAGGGACAAATAGCAATCAGCCCCAGCATTTT. This codes for CASRGGTNSNQPQHF.

The rearrangement joins TRBV18 to TRBJ1-4; no reliable D call. The CDR3 contains 14 residues. CDR1 KGHSH and CDR2 LQKENI come from the germline V gene. Trimming stripped 0 bases from V and 7 bases from J, with 9 bases between. Written as DNA, the CDR3 is TGTGCCAGCTCACCACCGGCATCTGGTGAAAAACTGTTTTTT. Encoded protein: CASSPPASGEKLFF.

CDR3 amino acids: CASSAGLLWGEQYF. For the CDR3, the DNA is TGTGCCAGCAGTGCGGGACTCCTCTGGGGCGAGCAGTACTTC. The V and J genes are TRBV2 and TRBJ2-7; weak D call: TRBD2 (6 bases). CDR1 and CDR2 (germline): SNHLY, FYNNEI. Trimming cost V 4 bases and J 6 bases, with 16 bases left between them. The CDR3 is made up of 14 amino acids.

V usage is TRBV6-5 and J usage is TRBJ2-1, with a weak D call TRBD1 (5 bases). The CDR3 has 15 amino acids. Per germline, CDR1 MNHEY and CDR2 SVGAGI. Between the trimmed V and J ends, which lost 6 bases and 1 base, there was a span of 13 bases. For the CDR3, the DNA is TGTGCCAGCAGGCGAGACAGTGTGTCCTACAATGAGCAGTTCTTC. It yields the protein CASRRDSVSYNEQFF.

The chain has TRBV5-1 and TRBJ1-2; D is unresolved. The CDR3 is made up of 14 amino acids. CDR1 and CDR2 (germline): SGHRS, YFSETQ. V shed 4 bases and J shed 4 bases, with 14 bases lying between them. CDR3 bases: TGCGCCAGCAGCCTCGCGCGGGAGGGCTATGGCTACACCTTC. Translated: CASSLAREGYGYTF.